The present TCR beta chain was sequenced within a study of T cells in Graves' hyperthyroidism and ophthalmopathy. Findings and limits, study-wide: Clonotypes that were expanded in thyroid above 0.001 mostly appeared in blood too. Ophthalmopathy prediction by the model preceded onset by a median 6.5 months. Classification by a 13 V-J model distinguished ophthalmopathy from stable hyperthyroidism.

On this clonotype itself: Its antigen remains unknown.

It was RNA transcripts that yielded the amplified TCR beta CDR3 regions. The HTBI set primed first-round TCR CDR3 RT-PCR. TCRdb re-analysed the multiplex PCR reads in MiXCR, keeping a single row per CDR3 protein. Of more than 550,000 distinct CDR3 sequences in the sample, 40% to 55% were seen once. Lactation, pregnancy, other autoimmune disease or uncontrolled infection led to exclusion of patients. The CDR3 has 15 residues. Germline V gives CDR1 DFQATT, CDR2 SNEGSKA (reference sequence). Trimming removed 1 base from V and 0 bases from J, with 10 bases in between. The chain recombines TRBV20-1 with TRBJ1-3; the D is unclear. Input material: peripheral blood or thyroid tissue (not recorded which). The clonotype originates from an adult man with Graves' disease, either hyperthyroidism or ophthalmopathy (not recorded which). DNA of the CDR3: TGCAGTGCTAGAGTCACTAGTGGCTCTGGAAACACCATATATTTT. Amino acids: CSARVTSGSGNTIYF.